This is a list of T cell receptor beta chains from one sample in a study of T cells after yellow fever vaccination. In TCRdb, the 5' RACE reads were re-called with MiXCR into one record per CDR3 protein. The sample holds some 100,000 distinct CDR3 sequences, approximately 7.1% seen once. Sequenced material: CD4+ T cells sorted from PBMCs, taken around 45 days after the first yellow fever vaccination. The receptors were sampled from a man between 18 and 29 years old who received the YFV17D yellow fever vaccine. Both conserved end residues are part of each CDR3. A D gene is named only where the DNA matches it firmly. Some rows mark clone size as missing; the rest say once, few, many or name a class of expanded clone.

clone_size	cdr3_length	d_call	v_call	j_call	cdr3_aa	cdr3_nt
many	13	NA	TRBV7-2	TRBJ1-5	CASSQSRNQPQHF	TGTGCCAGCAGCCAATCCCGCAATCAGCCCCAGCATTTT
many	18	NA	TRBV4-3	TRBJ2-3	CASSQVTPNRGGADTQYF	TGCGCCAGCAGCCAAGTTACCCCTAACAGGGGGGGGGCAGATACGCAGTATTTT
many	15	TRBD1	TRBV4-1	TRBJ1-1	CASSQNRGRNTEAFF	TGCGCCAGCAGCCAAAACAGGGGGAGGAACACTGAAGCTTTCTTT
NA	14	NA	TRBV5-1	TRBJ1-3	CASSLGAPGNTIYF	TGCGCCAGCAGCTTGGGAGCTCCTGGAAACACCATATATTTT
NA	14	NA	TRBV20-1	TRBJ1-1	CSVSQPGRVTEAFF	TGCAGTGTCTCTCAGCCGGGTAGGGTCACTGAAGCTTTCTTT
many	15	TRBD2	TRBV5-1	TRBJ2-5	CASSGAGTSQETQYF	TGCGCCAGCAGCGGCGCCGGGACTAGCCAAGAGACCCAGTACTTC
many	16	NA	TRBV5-1	TRBJ1-4	CASSLDRLYRGEKLFF	TGCGCCAGCAGCTTGGACAGACTTTACCGGGGTGAAAAACTGTTTTTT
few	15	TRBD1	TRBV20-1	TRBJ1-1	CSARDQRTGNTEAFF	TGCAGTGCTAGAGATCAACGGACAGGGAACACTGAAGCTTTCTTT
once	17	NA	TRBV5-1	TRBJ2-1	CPSSVTLGGDTHNEQFF	TGCCCCAGCAGCGTGACTCTTGGCGGGGACACCCACAATGAGCAGTTCTTC
NA	15	TRBD2	TRBV15	TRBJ2-5	CATSGTPRGEETQYF	TGTGCCACCAGCGGGACCCCGCGGGGGGAAGAGACCCAGTACTTC
many	12	TRBD1	TRBV20-1	TRBJ1-5	CSAGQGNQPQHF	TGCAGTGCCGGACAGGGCAATCAGCCCCAGCATTTT
NA	16	NA	TRBV20-1	TRBJ2-2	CSARDLGQPNTGELFF	TGCAGTGCTAGAGATCTCGGACAGCCAAACACCGGGGAGCTGTTTTTT
many	12	NA	TRBV2	TRBJ2-1	CASSSDLNEQFF	TGTGCCAGCAGCTCGGATCTCAATGAGCAGTTCTTC
many	13	NA	TRBV7-2	TRBJ2-2	CASRSDSGGSMFF	TGTGCCAGCAGATCCGATTCCGGGGGTTCGATGTTTTTT
few	16	NA	TRBV4-1	TRBJ2-6	CASSQGYSSGANVLTF	TGCGCCAGCAGCCAGGGTTACAGCTCTGGGGCCAACGTCCTGACTTTC
many	14	NA	TRBV24-1	TRBJ2-3	CATSDLDSTDTQYF	TGTGCCACCAGTGATTTGGACAGCACAGATACGCAGTATTTT
many	18	NA	TRBV4-1	TRBJ1-2	CASSQLDIGFSRGYGYTF	TGCGCCAGCAGCCAACTTGACATAGGTTTTAGTCGCGGCTATGGCTACACCTTC
few	15	TRBD2	TRBV3-1	TRBJ2-7	CASSPLAGASYEQYF	TGTGCCAGCAGCCCTTTAGCGGGGGCTAGCTACGAGCAGTACTTC
few	12	NA	TRBV5-1	TRBJ2-3	CASTTEGDTQYF	TGCGCCAGCACCACAGAGGGGGATACGCAGTATTTT
many	15	TRBD2	TRBV5-4	TRBJ2-3	CASSSTTSGAYTQYF	TGTGCCAGCAGCTCGACGACTAGCGGGGCATATACGCAGTATTTT
many	15	TRBD2	TRBV7-2	TRBJ2-5	CASSLWRGAQETQYF	TGTGCCAGCAGCTTGTGGCGGGGGGCCCAAGAGACCCAGTACTTC
few	15	TRBD1	TRBV7-9	TRBJ2-1	CASRRQGQSLSEQFF	TGTGCCAGCAGGCGACAGGGGCAATCGCTTTCGGAGCAGTTCTTC
many	14	NA	TRBV18	TRBJ2-1	CASSLSGSYNEQFF	TGTGCCAGCTCACTGTCAGGCTCCTACAATGAGCAGTTCTTC
many	13	NA	TRBV4-1	TRBJ2-5	CASSQTIQETQYF	TGCGCCAGCAGCCAGACTATCCAAGAGACCCAGTACTTC
NA	17	NA	TRBV5-7	TRBJ2-3	CARSPGLGRPPVDTQYF	TGTGCCAGGAGCCCCGGGCTGGGCAGACCTCCCGTAGATACGCAGTATTTT
many	13	NA	TRBV6-6	TRBJ2-1	CASSRGFGDEQFF	TGTGCCAGCAGTCGTGGATTCGGGGATGAGCAGTTCTTC
many	14	NA	TRBV12-3/TRBV12-4	TRBJ2-7	CASSWEGATYEQYF	TGTGCCAGCAGTTGGGAGGGGGCAACCTACGAGCAGTACTTC
few	14	TRBD1	TRBV7-2	TRBJ1-3	CASSDGGGQGVIYF	TGTGCCAGCAGCGACGGCGGGGGACAGGGGGTCATATATTTT
many	16	NA	TRBV4-2	TRBJ1-6	CASSQVSREYNSPLHF	TGTGCCAGCAGCCAAGTTTCTAGGGAATATAATTCACCCCTCCACTTT